The entry below describes one T cell receptor beta chain. Antigen: not known. The J segment lost 5 bases and the V segment lost 0 bases, leaving 7 bases of the junction unmatched. The CDR3 covers 18 residues. In germline, CDR1 is LGHNA, CDR2 YNFKEQ. Findings and limits, study-wide: Greatest tumor Treg TCR overlap was with tumor naive CD4+ cells. In terms of TCR gene usage, tumor memory CD4+ T cells clustered together with blood and lymph node memory CD4+ cells, as well as with lymph node naive CD4+ cells.

Naive CD4+ cells had CD25+ Tregs removed. After constant-region reverse-primer amplification, full-length variable regions underwent semi-nested PCR with Nested Universal Primer A. TCRdb independently ran MiXCR on the 5' RACE reads; one entry per CDR3 protein. The sample consists of approximately 47,000 distinct CDR3 sequences, about 28% of them appearing once. Material: naive CD4+ T cells sorted from blood. Noted subset: naive CD4+ T cells, CD4+CD45RA+CD25-. The source of this sequence is a female donor with breast cancer. This sequence joins TRBV4-2 and TRBJ2-5; 15 nucleotides match TRBD2. The chain's CDR3 is CASSQEWTSGGGAETQYF. As DNA, the CDR3 is TGTGCCAGCAGCCAAGAATGGACTAGCGGGGGGGGGGCGGAGACCCAGTACTTC.